The 21 T cell receptor beta chains listed next were all sequenced from one sample in a study of T cell responses to AZD1222 COVID-19 vaccine. Using immunoSEQ multiplex PCR, the repertoire was profiled, and TCRdb retains in-frame clones only, with some absent. The sample consists of 80,000 or so clones, 88% of them appearing once. The sample here was peripheral blood, taken on day 0 of MenACWY control vaccination. These receptors were obtained from an adult in good health.

The rearrangement joins TRBV7-8 to TRBJ2-7, with 10 bases lining up with TRBD2. The junction had 4 bases not matched to a gene; V was cut back by 3 bases and J by 2 bases. The germline V gene encodes CDR1 SGHVS and CDR2 FQNEAQ. The CDR3 spans 15 residues. The chain's CDR3 is CASSFSLAGPYEQYF. The CDR3 DNA is TGTGCCAGCAGCTTCTCACTAGCGGGACCCTACGAGCAGTACTTC.

The sample holds one count of this clone. The chain recombines TRBV6-5 with TRBJ1-2; 12 bases line up with TRBD1. The trim removed 6 bases at V and 10 bases at J, leaving 6 bases unmatched. The CDR3 has 13 residues. Germline CDR1 reads MNHEY; CDR2 reads SVGAGI. The CDR3 loop is CASRSGTGGAYTF. CDR3 bases: TGTGCCAGCAGATCCGGGACAGGGGGCGCCTACACCTTC.

The chain recombines TRBV7-3 with TRBJ2-7, with no clear D. This CDR3 is 13 amino acids long. Germline CDR1 and CDR2: SGHTA and FQGTGA. V was clipped by 3 bases and J by 2 bases, with 8 bases between them. CDR3 DNA sequence: TGTGCCAGCAGCTTGACGTCGGCCTACGAGCAGTACTTC. Translation: CASSLTSAYEQYF.

The V gene is TRBV5-5, the J gene TRBJ1-2; 9 positions agree with TRBD1. J lost 4 bases, V lost 5 bases, and 9 bases had no gene match. This CDR3 comprises 15 residues. Germline V gives CDR1 SGHKS, CDR2 YYEKEE (reference sequence). CDR3: CASRSGTGPSYGYTF. In nucleotides, the CDR3 is TGTGCCAGCAGATCCGGGACAGGGCCATCCTATGGCTACACCTTC.

The V and J genes are TRBV18 and TRBJ1-6; a possible D gene is TRBD1 (5 bases). The germline V gene encodes CDR1 KGHSH and CDR2 LQKENI. The germline V and J ends were trimmed by 3 bases and 7 bases, with 10 bases remaining between them. The CDR3 is 14 amino acids. CDR3 amino acids: CASSPRTQNSPLHF. As DNA, the CDR3 is TGTGCCAGCTCACCGAGGACACAAAATTCACCCCTCCACTTT.

V usage is TRBV23-1 and J usage is TRBJ2-7; the D is unclear. TRBV23-1 is designated an ORF whose function remains uncertain. There are 16 residues in the CDR3. Trimming took off 2 bases at V and 2 bases at J, with 16 bases between the two ends. The DNA of the CDR3 is TGCGCCAGCAGTCAACCCGAGGCCCCGACCACCTACGAGCAGTACTTC. This sequence encodes CASSQPEAPTTYEQYF.

This chain links TRBV27 with TRBJ2-7, with unresolved D. Trimming shortened V by 4 bases and J by 7 bases, and 11 bases separated the two germline ends. In germline, CDR1 is MNHEY, CDR2 SMNVEV (reference sequence). The CDR3 is made up of 12 amino acids. The CDR3 sequence: CASSSRVAEQYF. In DNA form, the CDR3 reads TGTGCCAGCAGTTCGAGAGTCGCGGAGCAGTACTTC.

V is TRBV29-1 and J is TRBJ2-7, with D maybe TRBD1 (6 bases). Trimming left V 1 base short and J 2 bases short, with 12 bases between. This CDR3 is 14 amino acids long. CDR1 is SQVTM and CDR2 is ANQGSEA in the germline V gene. CDR3 bases: TGCAGCGTTGAAGTTCAGGGGCGACCCTACGAGCAGTACTTC. Its translation: CSVEVQGRPYEQYF.

CDR3 nucleotide sequence: TGTGCCAGCAGCCGGAGGTTGGAGGGGAACTATGGCTACACCTTC. Encoded protein: CASSRRLEGNYGYTF. The chain employs TRBV11-3 and TRBJ1-2; D may be TRBD1 (5 bases). The CDR3 totals 15 residues. V was clipped by 5 bases and J by 2 bases, with 15 bases between them. From germline, CDR1 is SGHNT and CDR2 YENEEA.

The rearrangement uses TRBV6-5 and TRBJ2-1; 11 bases line up with TRBD2. The length of the CDR3 is 15 residues. The ends lost 4 bases at V and 7 bases at J; junction bases unmatched: 6. CDR1 and CDR2 from the germline V gene are MNHEY and SVGAGI. The DNA for the CDR3 is TGTGCCAGCAGTTTCCCGGCTAGCGGGGGGAATGAGCAGTTCTTC. This sequence encodes CASSFPASGGNEQFF.

This sequence joins TRBV7-3 and TRBJ2-2, with 8 bases matching TRBD2. CDR1 SGHTA and CDR2 FQGTGA come from the germline V gene. CDR3 length: 18 residues. Trimming cost V 3 bases and J 4 bases; bases outside gene matches: 13. The CDR3, as DNA: TGTGCCAGCAGCTTGCGGGGGGCTACCTACGAAGGCACCGGGGAGCTGTTTTTT. It yields the protein CASSLRGATYEGTGELFF.

The chain links TRBV4-3 to TRBJ1-3; D remains unclear. The germline V and J ends were trimmed by 3 bases and 0 bases, with 15 bases remaining between them. Germline V gene lookup returns CDR1 LGHNA and CDR2 YSLEER. This CDR3 is 17 amino acids long. The CDR3 protein is CASSHDPMGTSGNTIYF. CDR3 coding DNA: TGCGCCAGCAGCCACGACCCCATGGGTACCTCTGGAAACACCATATATTTT.

This sequence joins TRBV19 and TRBJ1-5; TRBD1 agrees at 9 bases. The trim removed 4 bases at V and 6 bases at J, leaving 7 bases unmatched. CDR1 is LNHDA and CDR2 is SQIVND in the germline V gene (reference sequence). The CDR3 contains 15 residues. CDR3 loop: CASSTRDRVVQPQHF. The DNA of the CDR3 is TGTGCCAGTAGTACCCGGGACAGGGTGGTTCAGCCCCAGCATTTT.

The chain employs TRBV3-1 (or the pseudogene TRBV3-2) and TRBJ1-4; possible D gene TRBD1, 5 bases. Deletions cut 1 base from V and 8 bases from J, with 14 bases between. CDR1 and CDR2 (germline): LGHDT, YNNKEL (reference sequence). The length of the CDR3 is 15 residues. As DNA, the CDR3 is TGTGCCAGCAGCCAAGGTGAAGGGGTAGCCGAAAAACTGTTTTTT. Protein: CASSQGEGVAEKLFF.

The rearrangement joins TRBV27 to TRBJ2-7; TRBD1 matches at 9 bases. V lost 5 bases, J lost 7 bases, and 12 bases stayed unmatched. The CDR3 sequence is 15 residues long. Germline V gene sequence: CDR1 MNHEY, CDR2 SMNVEV (reference sequence). CDR3: CASSPGTGRSGEQYF. Written as DNA, the CDR3 is TGTGCCAGCAGTCCCGGGACAGGGAGGTCGGGGGAGCAGTACTTC.

This clone appeared once. This sequence joins TRBV14 and TRBJ2-5, with 9 bases matching TRBD1. Germline V gives CDR1 SGHDN, CDR2 FVKESK. V was pared by 3 bases and J by 1 base, with 9 bases of the junction left unmatched. This CDR3 comprises 17 residues. The CDR3 bases are TGTGCCAGCAGCCACCGGGACAGGGTAGAGGGCCAAGAGACCCAGTACTTC. The encoded protein is CASSHRDRVEGQETQYF.

CDR3 bases: TGTGCCAGCAGCGTAGGACAGGGGAGTCAGCCCCAGCATTTT. Protein product: CASSVGQGSQPQHF. The gene calls are TRBV9 and TRBJ1-5; TRBD1 matches 8 bases. Germline V lookup: CDR1 SGDLS, CDR2 YYNGEE. V gave up 0 bases and J gave up 6 bases; unmatched junction bases: 2. The CDR3 contains 14 residues. Full variable domain (outside the CDR3, taken from reference TRBV9 and TRBJ1-5): DSGVTQTPKHLITATGQRVTLRCSPRSGDLSVYWYQQSLDQGLQFLIQYYNGEERAKGNILERFSAQQFPDLHSELNLSSLELGDSALYFCASSVGQGSQPQHFGDGTRLSIL.

This clone turned up a few times. This chain joins TRBV4-1 and TRBJ2-1; D perhaps matches TRBD2 (6 bases). The CDR3 spans 17 residues. Trimming removed 0 bases from V and 2 bases from J, with 14 bases in between. Per the germline V gene, CDR1 is MGHRA and CDR2 is YSYEKL. DNA for the CDR3: TGCGCCAGCAGCCAAGATCAAGGAGGGTGGGCCTACAATGAGCAGTTCTTC. It yields the protein CASSQDQGGWAYNEQFF.

This chain links TRBV21-1 with TRBJ2-7; the DNA was not used to check the table's D call, TRBD2. TRBV21-1 is flagged as a pseudogene. The CDR3 contains 11 residues. The DNA for the CDR3 is TGCGTTAGAGCGGGGGCCTACGAGCAGTACTTC. This translates into CVRAGAYEQYF.

V gene TRBV3-1 (or the pseudogene TRBV3-2) combines with J gene TRBJ2-3; 7 bases are shared with TRBD2. Germline values: CDR1 LGHDT, CDR2 YNNKEL (reference sequence). CDR3 length: 15 amino acids. With 5 bases clipped from V and 2 bases from J, the junction kept 7 bases outside the gene matches. CDR3: CASSSWGGITDTQYF. The CDR3 nucleotides are TGTGCCAGCAGCTCGTGGGGGGGTATCACAGATACGCAGTATTTT.

The chain employs TRBV2 and TRBJ2-7; 8 positions match TRBD1. The germline V gene has CDR1 SNHLY and CDR2 FYNNEI. V shed 1 base, J shed 0 bases, and the junction held 2 bases outside the gene matches. This CDR3 contains 15 residues. For the CDR3, the DNA is TGTGCCAGCAGTGAAGGACAGGGGCACTCCTACGAGCAGTACTTC. It specifies CASSEGQGHSYEQYF.